The 21 T cell receptor beta chains presented below share a single source sample, sequenced in a study of preoperative IRX-2 immunotherapy in early breast cancer. The treatment was: preoperative locoregional IRX-2 cytokine immunotherapy. The protocol was immunoSEQ multiplex PCR, while the TCRdb copy is restricted to in-frame clones and leaves out a portion. Here the sample spans 15,000 to 25,000 clones, over 80% being singletons. Sequences were derived from lymph node tissue, sampled after IRX-2 immunotherapy. The receptors were gathered from a human donor with breast cancer.

This chain connects TRBV18 to TRBJ2-2; 8 bases map to TRBD1. CDR3 size: 18 residues. After removal of 4 bases from V and 2 bases from J, the junction contained 12 bases not matched to a gene. Germline assignment: CDR1 KGHSH and CDR2 LQKENI. CDR3 in amino acids: CASSLNGGGQGNTGELFF. In DNA, the CDR3 is TGTGCCAGCTCACTCAATGGAGGCGGACAGGGTAACACCGGGGAGCTGTTTTTT.

The V call is TRBV11-3, the J call TRBJ1-1, with TRBD1 identical over 7 bases. The CDR3 is 14 residues long. V lost 6 bases and J lost 6; bases outside the gene matches: 10. Per the germline V gene, CDR1 is SGHNT and CDR2 is YENEEA. The CDR3 region is CASSQNYGTAEAFF. The CDR3 region has the DNA TGTGCCAGCAGTCAGAACTACGGGACAGCTGAAGCTTTCTTT.

V is TRBV6-8 and J is TRBJ2-7; TRBD1 matches 8 bases. Germline lookup yields CDR1 MNHGY and CDR2 SAAAGT. The ends lost 0 bases at V and 5 bases at J; junction bases unmatched: 6. The CDR3 covers 15 residues. CDR3 nucleotide sequence: TGTGCCAGCAGTTACTCGAGGCAGGGGGCCAACGAGCAGTACTTC. As protein: CASSYSRQGANEQYF.

Here the CDR3 reads CASSTLDVSSGNTIYF. The DNA of the CDR3 is TGTGCCAGTAGTACCCTGGACGTTAGCTCTGGAAACACCATATATTTT. The chain has TRBV19 and TRBJ1-3; D is ambiguous. Looked up from germline, CDR1 is LNHDA and CDR2 is SQIVND (reference sequence). V lost 4 bases, J lost 0 bases, and 13 bases lay in between. This CDR3 contains 16 residues.

The V gene is TRBV6-8, the J gene TRBJ2-1; a possible D gene is TRBD2 (5 bases). Trimming pared 5 bases from V and 0 bases from J, leaving 14 bases between. Germline V lookup: CDR1 MNHGY, CDR2 SAAAGT. CDR3 size: 16 residues. This CDR3 is CASSTRGTVSYNEQFF. The CDR3 DNA reads TGTGCCAGCAGTACACGGGGTACTGTCTCCTACAATGAGCAGTTCTTC.

This clone was observed a single time. The chain joins TRBV23-1 to TRBJ2-2; no clear D. TRBV23-1 is classed as an ORF, of uncertain function. This CDR3 spans 15 amino acids. V lost 7 bases, J lost 2 bases, and 14 bases lay in between. CDR3 coding DNA: TGCGCCAGCAACCCTTCCCGACACAACACCGGGGAGCTGTTTTTT. Its translation: CASNPSRHNTGELFF.

This chain joins TRBV18 and TRBJ2-3, with TRBD1 as a possible D gene (6 bases). Germline V gene lookup returns CDR1 KGHSH and CDR2 LQKENI. Trimming took off 3 bases at V and 1 base at J, with 14 bases between the two ends. CDR3 size: 16 residues. CDR3 coding DNA: TGTGCCAGCTCACCGCCTACAGGGATGGGCACAGATACGCAGTATTTT. It specifies CASSPPTGMGTDTQYF.

J is TRBJ1-2 and V is TRBV23-1; tentative D call: TRBD1 (6 bases). TRBV23-1 is an ORF for which the function is uncertain. Trimming took 6 bases from V and 1 from J, leaving 12 bases between them. This CDR3 has 14 residues. CDR3 nucleotides: TGCGCCAGCAGCTCCCGGGACAATAACTATGGCTACACCTTC. Its translation: CASSSRDNNYGYTF.

The rearrangement joins TRBV11-3 to TRBJ2-1, with D perhaps TRBD2 (5 bases). The ends were cut back, 7 bases at V and 4 bases at J, with 14 bases in the middle. This CDR3 region has 14 residues. CDR1 is SGHNT, CDR2 YENEEA, per germline. CDR3 in amino acids: CASNDGPGYNEQFF. The CDR3 DNA reads TGTGCCAGCAACGATGGTCCGGGGTACAATGAGCAGTTCTTC.

The chain carries TRBV11-3 and TRBJ1-2; possible D gene TRBD1, 5 bases. The CDR3 is made up of 14 amino acids. V was cut by 3 bases and J by 2 bases, with 10 bases left in between. Germline lookup yields CDR1 SGHNT and CDR2 YENEEA. The CDR3: CASSFGRVNYGYTF. CDR3 in DNA: TGTGCCAGCAGCTTTGGCAGGGTAAACTATGGCTACACCTTC.

The rearrangement joins TRBV5-1 to TRBJ1-1; 8 bases fit TRBD1. The CDR3 consists of 14 residues. From germline, CDR1 is SGHRS and CDR2 YFSETQ. V dropped 3 bases and J dropped 7; count of bases not matched to a gene: 8. In DNA, the CDR3 is TGCGCCAGCAGCTCGGACAGGGTCGAGTTTGAAGCTTTCTTT. Translating gives CASSSDRVEFEAFF.

The chain links TRBV5-1 to TRBJ2-1, with 10 bases that match TRBD2. V dropped 2 bases and J dropped 5; count of bases not matched to a gene: 4. Germline assignment: CDR1 SGHRS and CDR2 YFSETQ. The CDR3 totals 15 residues. The CDR3 spells CASSFSAGGHNEQFF. CDR3 sequence (DNA): TGCGCCAGCAGCTTTTCAGCGGGAGGGCACAATGAGCAGTTCTTC.

V is TRBV6-8 and J is TRBJ1-3; 7 nucleotides line up with TRBD1. The CDR3 is made up of 16 amino acids. Germline V gene data show CDR1 as MNHGY and CDR2 as SAAAGT. V shed 2 bases and J 4 bases; nucleotides not matched to a gene: 8. The CDR3 reads CASSYAKDRTGNTIYF. In nucleotides, the CDR3 is TGTGCCAGCAGTTACGCCAAGGACAGGACAGGAAACACCATATATTTT.

The chain joins TRBV7-2 to TRBJ2-5, with a weak D call TRBD2 (7 bases). Per the germline V gene, CDR1 is SGHTA and CDR2 is FQGNSA. This CDR3 region has 13 residues. Trimming stripped 7 bases from V and 5 bases from J, with 14 bases between. The CDR3 sequence is CASIPRGGETQYF. The CDR3 DNA is TGTGCCAGCATCCCTAGGGGGGGTGAGACCCAGTACTTC. The full variable domain, its missing parts supplied by reference TRBV7-2 and TRBJ2-5, is GAGVSQSPSNKVTEKGKDVELRCDPISGHTALYWYRQSLGQGLEFLIYFQGNSAPDKSGLPSDRFSAERTGGSVSTLTIQRTQQEDSAVYLCASIPRGGETQYFGPGTRLLVL.

The V gene is TRBV28, the J gene TRBJ2-3; D is unresolved. The germline gives CDR1 MDHEN, CDR2 SYDVKM. The V and J ends lost 3 bases and 6 bases respectively, with 7 bases between them. The CDR3 runs to 12 residues. CDR3 bases: TGTGCCAGCAGTTTCAGGCCGGATACGCAGTATTTT. Its translation is CASSFRPDTQYF.

The chain uses TRBV18 and TRBJ2-7; 12 nucleotides match TRBD2. The V segment lost 1 base and the J segment 7 bases; nucleotides outside the gene matches: 2. The CDR3 has 14 residues. Germline V gives CDR1 KGHSH, CDR2 LQKENI. The CDR3 sequence: CASSPRTSGDEQYF. The CDR3, as DNA: TGTGCCAGCTCACCACGGACTAGCGGGGATGAGCAGTACTTC.

V gene TRBV7-5 combines with J gene TRBJ2-2. TRBV7-5 counts as a pseudogene. CDR3 length: 14 amino acids. The CDR3 here is CASSFIWGSGELFF. The CDR3 nucleotides read TGTGCCAGCAGCTTCATCTGGGGAAGCGGGGAGCTGTTTTTT.

V usage is TRBV23-1 and J usage is TRBJ2-7, with TRBD2 matching over 12 bases. TRBV23-1 is marked as an open reading frame, function uncertain. This CDR3 region has 17 residues. J gave up 0 bases and V 6 bases, and 9 bases lay outside the gene matches. The CDR3 spells CASSRLLAGGSSYEQYF. CDR3 bases: TGCGCCAGCAGCCGCTTACTAGCGGGGGGTTCCTCCTACGAGCAGTACTTC.

The V and J genes are TRBV12-5 and TRBJ1-1, with TRBD1 as a possible D gene (5 bases). Germline V CDR1 and CDR2: LGHNT, FRNRAP. Trimming took 1 base from V and 5 from J, leaving 20 bases between them. There are 17 residues in the CDR3. CDR3 residues: CASGLAFKLLGGTEAFF. The CDR3 region has the DNA TGTGCTAGTGGTTTGGCTTTTAAATTGCTTGGGGGGACTGAAGCTTTCTTT.

The rearrangement uses TRBV6-8 and TRBJ2-4; TRBD2 matches at 8 bases. The CDR3 sequence is 15 residues long. Germline values: CDR1 MNHGY, CDR2 SAAAGT. The junction had 7 bases not matched to a gene; V was cut back by 6 bases and J by 3 bases. The CDR3, as DNA: TGTGCCAGCAGCGCTCGGGAGGGCGGCAAAAACATTCAGTACTTC. Amino acid sequence: CASSAREGGKNIQYF.

The chain combines TRBV5-1 with TRBJ2-3; 11 positions match TRBD2. The V segment lost 2 bases and the J segment 4 bases; nucleotides outside the gene matches: 6. There are 16 residues in the CDR3. Germline-derived CDR1 and CDR2 are SGHRS and YFSETQ. The CDR3 region is CASSFDSGGASDTQYF. DNA of the CDR3: TGCGCCAGCAGCTTCGATAGCGGGGGGGCCTCAGATACGCAGTATTTT.